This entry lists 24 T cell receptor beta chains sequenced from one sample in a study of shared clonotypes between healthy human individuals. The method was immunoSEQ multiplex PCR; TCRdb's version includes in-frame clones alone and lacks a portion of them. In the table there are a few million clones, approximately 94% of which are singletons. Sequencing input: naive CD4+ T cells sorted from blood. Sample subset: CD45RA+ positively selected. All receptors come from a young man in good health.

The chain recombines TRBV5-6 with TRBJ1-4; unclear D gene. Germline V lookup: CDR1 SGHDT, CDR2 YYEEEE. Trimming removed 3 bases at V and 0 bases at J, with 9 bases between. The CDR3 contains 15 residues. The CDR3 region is CASSSLSATNEKLFF. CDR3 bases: TGTGCCAGCAGCTCTCTGTCTGCAACTAATGAAAAACTGTTTTTT.

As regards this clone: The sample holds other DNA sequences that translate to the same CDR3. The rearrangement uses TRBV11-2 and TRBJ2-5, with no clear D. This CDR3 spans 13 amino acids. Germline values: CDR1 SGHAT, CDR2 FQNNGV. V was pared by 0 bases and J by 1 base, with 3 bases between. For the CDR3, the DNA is TGTGCCAGCAGCTTAGACTTCCAAGAGACCCAGTACTTC. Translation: CASSLDFQETQYF. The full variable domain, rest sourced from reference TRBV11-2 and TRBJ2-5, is EAGVAQSPRYKIIEKRQSVAFWCNPISGHATLYWYQQILGQGPKLLIQFQNNGVVDDSQLPKDRFSAERLKGVDSTLKIQPAKLEDSAVYLCASSLDFQETQYFGPGTRLLVL.

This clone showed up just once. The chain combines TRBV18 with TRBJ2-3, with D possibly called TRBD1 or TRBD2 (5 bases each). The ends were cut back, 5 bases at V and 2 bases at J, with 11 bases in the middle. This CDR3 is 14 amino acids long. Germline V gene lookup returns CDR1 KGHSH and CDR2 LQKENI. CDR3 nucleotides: TGTGCCAGCTCAGAGGGGACCGCCACAGATACGCAGTATTTT. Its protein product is CASSEGTATDTQYF.

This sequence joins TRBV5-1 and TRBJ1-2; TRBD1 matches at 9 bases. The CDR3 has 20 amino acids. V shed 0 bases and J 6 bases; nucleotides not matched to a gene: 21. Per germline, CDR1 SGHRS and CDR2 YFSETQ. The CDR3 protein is CASSLAFDQYRDRAFHGYTF. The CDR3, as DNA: TGCGCCAGCAGCTTGGCCTTTGATCAGTACCGGGACAGGGCATTCCATGGCTACACCTTC.

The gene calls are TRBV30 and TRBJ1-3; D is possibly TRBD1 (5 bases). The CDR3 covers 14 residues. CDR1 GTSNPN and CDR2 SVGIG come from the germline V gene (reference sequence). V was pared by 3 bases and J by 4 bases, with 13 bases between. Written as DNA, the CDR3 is TGTGCCTGGAGGGACCCAGGGACCGGAAACACCATATATTTT. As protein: CAWRDPGTGNTIYF.

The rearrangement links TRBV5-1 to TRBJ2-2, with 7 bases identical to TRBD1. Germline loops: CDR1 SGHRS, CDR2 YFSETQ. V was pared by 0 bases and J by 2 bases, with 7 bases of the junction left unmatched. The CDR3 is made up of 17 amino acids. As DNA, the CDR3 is TGCGCCAGCAGCTTGGCCCAGGGACAGACCAACACCGGGGAGCTGTTTTTT. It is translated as CASSLAQGQTNTGELFF.

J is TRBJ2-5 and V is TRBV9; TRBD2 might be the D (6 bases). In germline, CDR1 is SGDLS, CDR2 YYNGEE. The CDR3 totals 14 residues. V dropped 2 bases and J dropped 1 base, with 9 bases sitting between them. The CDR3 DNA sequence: TGTGCCAGCAGCGTGTCGGGAGCCCAAGAGACCCAGTACTTC. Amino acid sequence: CASSVSGAQETQYF.

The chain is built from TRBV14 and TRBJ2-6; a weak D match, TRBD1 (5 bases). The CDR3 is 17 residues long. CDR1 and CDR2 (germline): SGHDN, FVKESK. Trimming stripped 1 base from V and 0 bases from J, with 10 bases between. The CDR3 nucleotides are TGTGCCAGCAGCCAAGGGGGCTACCTCTCTGGGGCCAACGTCCTGACTTTC. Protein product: CASSQGGYLSGANVLTF.

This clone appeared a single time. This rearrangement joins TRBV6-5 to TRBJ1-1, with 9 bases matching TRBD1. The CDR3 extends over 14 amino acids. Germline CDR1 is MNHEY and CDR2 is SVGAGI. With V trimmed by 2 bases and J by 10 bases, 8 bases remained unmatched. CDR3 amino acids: CASSYGTGLGGAFF. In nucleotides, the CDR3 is TGTGCCAGCAGTTACGGGACAGGGCTCGGTGGAGCTTTCTTT.

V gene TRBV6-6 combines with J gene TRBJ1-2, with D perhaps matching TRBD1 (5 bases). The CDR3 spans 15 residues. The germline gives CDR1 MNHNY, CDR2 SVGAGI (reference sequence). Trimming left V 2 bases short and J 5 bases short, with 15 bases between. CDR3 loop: CASSYGDGGRYGYTF. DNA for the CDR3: TGTGCCAGCAGTTACGGGGATGGGGGGAGGTATGGCTACACCTTC.

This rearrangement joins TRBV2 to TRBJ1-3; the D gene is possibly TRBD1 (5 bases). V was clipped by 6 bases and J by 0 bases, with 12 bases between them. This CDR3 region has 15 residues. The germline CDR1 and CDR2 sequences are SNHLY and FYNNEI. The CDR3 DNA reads TGTGCCAGCAGAGCGGACACAGGCTCTGGAAACACCATATATTTT. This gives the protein CASRADTGSGNTIYF.

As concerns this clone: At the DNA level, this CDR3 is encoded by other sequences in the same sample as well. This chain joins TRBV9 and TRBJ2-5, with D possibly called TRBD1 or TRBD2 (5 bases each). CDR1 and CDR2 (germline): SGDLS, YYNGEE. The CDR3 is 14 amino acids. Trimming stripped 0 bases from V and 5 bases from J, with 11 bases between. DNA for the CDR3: TGTGCCAGCAGCGTAGATGGGGGTGGGGAGACCCAGTACTTC. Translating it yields CASSVDGGGETQYF.

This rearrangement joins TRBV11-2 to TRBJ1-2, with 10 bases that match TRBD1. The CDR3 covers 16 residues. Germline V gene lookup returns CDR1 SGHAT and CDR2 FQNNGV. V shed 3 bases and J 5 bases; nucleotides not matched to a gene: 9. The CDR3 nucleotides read TGTGCCAGCAGCTTTCCGGGACAGGGGTTTCGGTATGGCTACACCTTC. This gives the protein CASSFPGQGFRYGYTF.

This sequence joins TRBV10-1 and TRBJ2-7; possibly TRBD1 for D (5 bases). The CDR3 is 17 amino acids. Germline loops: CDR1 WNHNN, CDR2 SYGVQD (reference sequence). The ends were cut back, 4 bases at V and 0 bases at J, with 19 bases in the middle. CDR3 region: CASSGEIRAGYSYEQYF. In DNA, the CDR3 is TGCGCCAGCAGTGGGGAAATCAGGGCAGGCTACTCCTACGAGCAGTACTTC.

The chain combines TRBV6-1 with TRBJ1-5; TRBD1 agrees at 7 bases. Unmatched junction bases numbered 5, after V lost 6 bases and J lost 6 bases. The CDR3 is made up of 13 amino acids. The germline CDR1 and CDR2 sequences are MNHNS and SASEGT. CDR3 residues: CASSLTGTQPQHF. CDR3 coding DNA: TGTGCCAGCAGCTTGACAGGGACTCAGCCCCAGCATTTT.

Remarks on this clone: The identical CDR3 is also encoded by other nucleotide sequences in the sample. The chain's CDR3 is CASSQRETQYF. CDR3 coding DNA: TGTGCCAGCAGCCAAAGGGAGACCCAGTACTTC. The chain joins TRBV14 to TRBJ2-5, with unresolved D. Germline V gene lookup returns CDR1 SGHDN and CDR2 FVKESK. This CDR3 spans 11 amino acids. Between the trimmed V and J ends, which lost 2 bases and 5 bases, there was a span of 3 bases.

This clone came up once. The CDR3 DNA sequence: TGTGCCAGCAGTGACTCCCCCTCGAGCCAGCCCCAGCATTTT. It translates to CASSDSPSSQPQHF. The rearrangement links TRBV2 to TRBJ1-5; no reliable D call. V was trimmed by 3 bases and J by 7 bases, leaving 13 bases between them. The CDR3 extends over 14 amino acids. Germline-derived CDR1 and CDR2 are SNHLY and FYNNEI.

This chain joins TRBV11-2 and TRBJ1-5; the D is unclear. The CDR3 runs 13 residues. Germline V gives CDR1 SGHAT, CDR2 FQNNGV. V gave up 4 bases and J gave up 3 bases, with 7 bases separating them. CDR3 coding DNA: TGTGCCAGCAGCTCAAGGAACAATCAGCCCCAGCATTTT. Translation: CASSSRNNQPQHF.

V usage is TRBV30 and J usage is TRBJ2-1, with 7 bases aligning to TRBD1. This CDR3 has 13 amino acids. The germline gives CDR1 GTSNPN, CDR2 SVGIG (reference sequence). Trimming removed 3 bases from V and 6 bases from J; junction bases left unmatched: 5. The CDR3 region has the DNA TGTGCCTGGAGGAGGGGGCAGGGCAATGAGCAGTTCTTC. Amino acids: CAWRRGQGNEQFF.

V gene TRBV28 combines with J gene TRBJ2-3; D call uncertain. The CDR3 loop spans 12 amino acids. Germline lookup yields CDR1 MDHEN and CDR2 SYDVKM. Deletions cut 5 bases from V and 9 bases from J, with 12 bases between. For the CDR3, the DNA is TGTGCCAGCAGTGATTTTACGGCAACGCAGTATTTT. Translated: CASSDFTATQYF. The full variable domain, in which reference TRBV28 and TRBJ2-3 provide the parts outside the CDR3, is DVKVTQSSRYLVKRTGEKVFLECVQDMDHENMFWYRQDPGLGLRLIYFSYDVKMKEKGDIPEGYSVSREKKERFSLILESASTNQTSMYLCASSDFTATQYFGPGTRLTVL.

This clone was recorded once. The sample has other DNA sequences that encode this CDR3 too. Here the CDR3 DNA reads TGCGCCAGCAGCTTGGTCCGGGGTGCCGGGGAGCTGTTTTTT. Amino acid sequence: CASSLVRGAGELFF. V and J are TRBV5-1 and TRBJ2-2; possibly TRBD2 for D (5 bases). V was trimmed by 0 bases and J by 6 bases, leaving 9 bases between them. There are 14 residues in the CDR3. Germline CDR1 and CDR2: SGHRS and YFSETQ.

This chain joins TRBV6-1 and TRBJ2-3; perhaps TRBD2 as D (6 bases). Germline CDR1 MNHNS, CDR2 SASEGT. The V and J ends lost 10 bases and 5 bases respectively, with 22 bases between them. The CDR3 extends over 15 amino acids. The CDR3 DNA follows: TGTGCCACCAATGACTGGGGGAGGAGAGTAGATACGCAGTATTTT. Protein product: CATNDWGRRVDTQYF.

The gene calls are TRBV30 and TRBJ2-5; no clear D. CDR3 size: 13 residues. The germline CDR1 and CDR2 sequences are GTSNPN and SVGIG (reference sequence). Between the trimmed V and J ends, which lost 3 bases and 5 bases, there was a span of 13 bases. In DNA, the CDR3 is TGTGCCTGGAGGGAAGTGGGGTTGGAGACCCAGTACTTC. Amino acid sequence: CAWREVGLETQYF.

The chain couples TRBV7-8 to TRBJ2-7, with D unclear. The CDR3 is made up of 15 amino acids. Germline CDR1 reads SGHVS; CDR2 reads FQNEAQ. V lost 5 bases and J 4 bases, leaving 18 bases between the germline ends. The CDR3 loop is CASSIGRQVNYEQYF. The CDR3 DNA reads TGTGCCAGCAGCATAGGTCGGCAGGTGAATTACGAGCAGTACTTC. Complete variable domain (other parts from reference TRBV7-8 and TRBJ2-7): GAGVSQSPRYKVAKRGQDVALRCDPISGHVSLFWYQQALGQGPEFLTYFQNEAQLDKSGLPSDRFFAERPEGSVSTLKIQRTQQEDSAVYLCASSIGRQVNYEQYFGPGTRLTVT.